These 11 T cell receptor beta chains were sequenced from one sample in a study of control samples from healthy donors and cancer patients. Measured with immunoSEQ multiplex PCR; TCRdb has only the in-frame clones, and not every one. The sample consists of about 160,000 clones, approximately 93% of them appearing once. The sequenced sample consisted of blood. These TCRs come from a woman aged 35 to 49 in good health.

The V gene is TRBV29-1, the J gene TRBJ1-2; D not certain. The germline V gene has CDR1 SQVTM and CDR2 ANQGSEA. The CDR3 is made up of 13 amino acids. Deletions cut 7 bases from V and 0 bases from J, with 12 bases between. CDR3 in DNA: TGCAGCGCCCAAGGAAAACCTAACTATGGCTACACCTTC. It encodes CSAQGKPNYGYTF. Filled out from reference TRBV29-1 and TRBJ1-2, the complete variable domain reads SAVISQKPSRDICQRGTSLTIQCQVDSQVTMMFWYRQQPGQSLTLIATANQGSEATYESGFVIDKFPISRPNLTFSTLTVSNMSPEDSSIYLCSAQGKPNYGYTFGSGTRLTVV.

The rearrangement links TRBV6-2 or TRBV6-3 to TRBJ1-5, with 7 bases identical to TRBD1. V lost 2 bases and J lost 0; bases outside the gene matches: 4. CDR3 size: 16 residues. Germline V CDR1 and CDR2: MNHEY, SVGEGT. CDR3 amino acids: CASSYGGQTSNQPQHF. The CDR3, as DNA: TGTGCCAGCAGTTACGGGGGACAGACTAGCAATCAGCCCCAGCATTTT.

The rearrangement joins TRBV7-6 to TRBJ1-1; 8 nucleotides align to TRBD1. This CDR3 is 15 amino acids long. In germline, CDR1 is SGHVS, CDR2 FNYEAQ. With 5 bases clipped from V and 4 bases from J, the junction kept 9 bases outside the gene matches. The CDR3 here is CASSPRQGSSTEAFF. CDR3 nucleotide sequence: TGTGCCAGCAGCCCGCGACAGGGGTCGAGCACTGAAGCTTTCTTT.

The chain is built from TRBV10-3 and TRBJ2-1; 10 positions agree with TRBD2. The germline CDR1 and CDR2 sequences are ENHRY and SYGVKD. This CDR3 spans 16 amino acids. V shed 6 bases and J 5 bases; nucleotides not matched to a gene: 10. CDR3 DNA: TGTGCCATCAGAAAGGGACTAGCGATGGGTAACAATGAGCAGTTCTTC. It specifies CAIRKGLAMGNNEQFF.

This chain joins TRBV19 and TRBJ1-5; D perhaps matches TRBD1 (5 bases). The CDR3 extends over 13 amino acids. The germline gives CDR1 LNHDA, CDR2 SQIVND (reference sequence). Trimming stripped 3 bases from V and 5 bases from J, with 8 bases between. DNA for the CDR3: TGTGCCAGTAGTATCCGGGGCTATCAGCCCCAGCATTTT. Translated: CASSIRGYQPQHF. The variable domain in full, completed from reference TRBV19 and TRBJ1-5, reads DGGITQSPKYLFRKEGQNVTLSCEQNLNHDAMYWYRQDPGQGLRLIYYSQIVNDFQKGDIAEGYSVSREKKESFPLTVTSAQKNPTAFYLCASSIRGYQPQHFGDGTRLSIL.

This rearrangement joins TRBV19 to TRBJ1-5, with a weak D call TRBD1 (5 bases). V was cut by 1 base and J by 2 bases, with 9 bases left in between. The germline V gene encodes CDR1 LNHDA and CDR2 SQIVND (reference sequence). The CDR3 runs to 15 residues. The CDR3 bases are TGTGCCAGTAGTATAGTTCCACAGGGCAATCAGCCCCAGCATTTT. Translating it yields CASSIVPQGNQPQHF.

The V and J genes are TRBV4-3 and TRBJ1-5; D remains ambiguous. This CDR3 is built from 15 residues. The germline V gene encodes CDR1 LGHNA and CDR2 YSLEER. The V and J ends lost 0 bases and 0 bases respectively, with 6 bases between them. CDR3 bases: TGCGCCAGCAGCCAAGACGTAGGTAGCAATCAGCCCCAGCATTTT. Translating gives CASSQDVGSNQPQHF.

The genes are TRBV7-2 and TRBJ1-2; 9 bases line up with TRBD1. V shed 3 bases, J shed 7 bases, and the junction held 9 bases outside the gene matches. The V gene's germline CDR1 is SGHTA and CDR2 FQGNSA. The CDR3 spans 15 residues. The CDR3 sequence: CASSFPGQGFSGYTF. For the CDR3, the DNA is TGTGCCAGCAGCTTTCCGGGACAGGGTTTTAGTGGCTACACCTTC. Together with reference TRBV7-2 and TRBJ1-2, the CDR3 gives the full variable domain: GAGVSQSPSNKVTEKGKDVELRCDPISGHTALYWYRQSLGQGLEFLIYFQGNSAPDKSGLPSDRFSAERTGGSVSTLTIQRTQQEDSAVYLCASSFPGQGFSGYTFGSGTRLTVV.

J is TRBJ1-2 and V is TRBV27, with TRBD1 matching over 7 bases. This CDR3 is 14 amino acids long. J was trimmed by 6 bases and V by 4 bases; bases with no gene match: 8. CDR1 and CDR2 from the germline V gene are MNHEY and SMNVEV (reference sequence). The CDR3 sequence: CASSSGQVLDGYTF. As DNA, the CDR3 is TGTGCCAGCAGTTCAGGACAGGTGCTAGATGGCTACACCTTC.

The rearrangement links TRBV12-3 or TRBV12-4 to TRBJ1-1, with D uncertain. CDR3 length equals 13 residues. V lost 6 bases and J 3 bases, leaving 11 bases between the germline ends. CDR3 in amino acids: CASSLTSDTEAFF. The CDR3 DNA sequence: TGTGCCAGCAGCCTAACCAGTGACACTGAAGCTTTCTTT.

This chain connects TRBV7-9 to TRBJ2-5; D is perhaps TRBD1 or TRBD2 (5 bases each). CDR1 is SEHNR, CDR2 FQNEAQ, per germline (reference sequence). CDR3 length: 14 residues. V was trimmed by 5 bases and J by 1 base, leaving 11 bases between them. The CDR3 protein is CASSPPGSQETQYF. CDR3 sequence (DNA): TGTGCCAGCAGCCCACCAGGGAGCCAAGAGACCCAGTACTTC. Supplemented by reference TRBV7-9 and TRBJ2-5, the full variable domain reads DTGVSQNPRHKITKRGQNVTFRCDPISEHNRLYWYRQTLGQGPEFLTYFQNEAQLEKSRLLSDRFSAERPKGSFSTLEIQRTEQGDSAMYLCASSPPGSQETQYFGPGTRLLVL.